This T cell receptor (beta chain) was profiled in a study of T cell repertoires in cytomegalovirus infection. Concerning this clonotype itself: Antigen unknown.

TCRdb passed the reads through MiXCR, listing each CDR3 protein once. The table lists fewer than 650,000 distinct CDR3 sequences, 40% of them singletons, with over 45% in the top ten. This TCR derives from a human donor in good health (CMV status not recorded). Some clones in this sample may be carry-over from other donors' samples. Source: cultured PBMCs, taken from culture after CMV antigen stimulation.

CDR3 amino acids: CSARPPPGVSPKAKETQYF. The CDR3 DNA is TGCAGTGCTAGACCCCCACCCGGGGTCAGCCCTAAAGCAAAAGAGACCCAGTACTTC. This sequence joins TRBV20-1 and TRBJ2-5; weak D call: TRBD2 (5 bases). V lost 2 bases and J 3 bases, leaving 28 bases between the germline ends. CDR1 is DFQATT, CDR2 SNEGSKA, per germline (reference sequence). The CDR3 contains 19 residues.